The rows below give T cell receptor beta chains drawn from one sample of a study of monozygotic twins with cystic fibrosis. Here immunoSEQ multiplex PCR was the method, and the copy in TCRdb shows in-frame clones only, minus some. The repertoire holds some 30,000 clones, with more than 85% as singletons. What was sequenced was blood. The receptors shown here come from a girl aged 2-10 years with cystic fibrosis. Each CDR3 is given with its conserved first and last residue. Each record gives: clone size, D gene, V gene, J gene, CDR3 DNA, CDR3 protein. D genes are given only for firm matches. A clone size is listed for some rows: how often the clone was seen (once, few, many), or a class if it is expanded.

NA	NA	TRBV7-8	TRBJ1-4	TGTGCCAGCAGTCCTGGGGGTCGAGGGCCTGAAAAACTGTTTTTT	CASSPGGRGPEKLFF
NA	NA	TRBV7-2	TRBJ1-3	TGTGCCAGCAGCTTTCCGACACTTAGCTCTGGAAACACCATATATTTT	CASSFPTLSSGNTIYF
few	NA	TRBV6-5	TRBJ1-1	TGTGCCTCGTACAGTGACCTGAACACTGAAGCTTTCTTT	CASYSDLNTEAFF
NA	NA	TRBV13	TRBJ1-3	TGTGCCAGCAGCTTTGGGCAGCTAGGAAACACCATATATTTT	CASSFGQLGNTIYF
NA	NA	TRBV4-3	TRBJ1-3	TGCGCCAGCAGCCAAGGATTAGGGGGACTAGGAAACACCATATATTTT	CASSQGLGGLGNTIYF
NA	TRBD2	TRBV6-6	TRBJ2-7	TGTGCCAGCAGTATAGCGGGAAGGGGCGAGCAGTACTTC	CASSIAGRGEQYF
NA	NA	TRBV4-1	TRBJ2-5	TGCGCCAGCAGCCGAATCTGGGGGCTAGAGACCCAGTACTTC	CASSRIWGLETQYF
NA	NA	TRBV5-5	TRBJ1-5	TGTGCCAGCAGCCCTCACCGGACAGACTATAGCAATCAGCCCCAGCATTTT	CASSPHRTDYSNQPQHF
NA	NA	TRBV6-5	TRBJ1-2	TGTGCCAGCAGTTCTTCTGCAGGGACGGCTGGCTACACCTTC	CASSSSAGTAGYTF
once	TRBD2	TRBV7-3	TRBJ2-5	TGTGCCAGCAGCCGCGGGAGGGAGGAGACCCAGTACTTC	CASSRGREETQYF
NA	NA	TRBV6-1	TRBJ2-7	TGTGCCAGCAGCCCGACCAGGGGGGCAGCCTACGAGCAGTACTTC	CASSPTRGAAYEQYF
NA	NA	TRBV6-5	TRBJ2-2	TGTGCCAGCAGTCCAACGGGACTCCAAGAAGGGGAGCTGTTTTTT	CASSPTGLQEGELFF
NA	TRBD2	TRBV7-9	TRBJ2-2	TGTGCCAGCAGCTTTACTAGCGGGGATACCGGGGAGCTGTTTTTT	CASSFTSGDTGELFF
once	TRBD2	TRBV10-2	TRBJ2-1	TGCGCCAGCAGTGAAGCGCTAGCGGGAACCTACAATGAGCAGTTCTTC	CASSEALAGTYNEQFF
NA	NA	TRBV19	TRBJ2-5	TGTGCCAGTAGTCATAGGACCTTAGTAAGCGGAGAGACCCAGTACTTC	CASSHRTLVSGETQYF
NA	TRBD1	TRBV11-3	TRBJ2-7	TGTGCCAGCAGCTCCGGGACAGGGGGTGAGCAGTACTTC	CASSSGTGGEQYF
NA	TRBD2	TRBV7-6	TRBJ2-1	TGTGCCAGCAGCTTAGAGACTAGCGGTAACTACAATGAGCAGTTCTTC	CASSLETSGNYNEQFF
NA	NA	TRBV11-3	TRBJ1-1	TGTGCCAGCAGCCATAACCGGAACACTGAAGCTTTCTTT	CASSHNRNTEAFF
NA	TRBD2	TRBV11-2	TRBJ2-2	TGTGCCAGCAGCCGACTAGCGGGAGGGGCCGGGGAGCTGTTTTTT	CASSRLAGGAGELFF
NA	NA	TRBV9	TRBJ1-1	TGTGCCAGCAGCGTTACACAGAACACTGAAGCTTTCTTT	CASSVTQNTEAFF
NA	TRBD2	TRBV6-6	TRBJ2-5	TGTGCCAGCCTAGCGGGGTCCCAAGAGACCCAGTACTTC	CASLAGSQETQYF
NA	NA	TRBV4-2	TRBJ2-7	TGTGCCAGCAGCCAAGAGCAGCAGTACGAGCAGTACTTC	CASSQEQQYEQYF
NA	NA	TRBV6-6	TRBJ2-7	TGTGCCAGCAGATCATCGGGACGCCAATCCGAGCAGTACTTC	CASRSSGRQSEQYF
once	TRBD1	TRBV10-1	TRBJ1-5	TGCGCCAGCAACCTCCGGGACAGGGTGAATCAGCCCCAGCATTTT	CASNLRDRVNQPQHF
once	TRBD1	TRBV5-6	TRBJ1-2	TGTGCCAGCAGCACGCCCCGGGACAGGGAGTGGGGTGGCTACACCTTC	CASSTPRDREWGGYTF
NA	NA	TRBV5-6	TRBJ1-1	TGTGCCAGCAGCTTGCAGGGTGGCACTGAAGCTTTCTTT	CASSLQGGTEAFF
NA	NA	TRBV27	TRBJ2-7	TGTGCCAGCAGTCCTGAGGACAGTAGCAATTGGTACGAGCAGTACTTC	CASSPEDSSNWYEQYF
NA	NA	TRBV4-1	TRBJ1-4	TGCGCCAGCAGCCAAGATTTTCCCCAAGCAGGGATCGAAAAACTGTTTTTT	CASSQDFPQAGIEKLFF
NA	NA	TRBV30	TRBJ1-5	TGTGCCTGGAGCCTATCCGGTGGACAGCCCCAGCATTTT	CAWSLSGGQPQHF
NA	TRBD1	TRBV15	TRBJ2-7	TGTGCCACCAGCAGTCCCTGGGGGGACAGGGCTGGCGAGCAGTACTTC	CATSSPWGDRAGEQYF
NA	TRBD2	TRBV10-2	TRBJ2-2	TGCGCCAGCAGTGATTTAGCGGGTAACACCGGGGAGCTGTTTTTT	CASSDLAGNTGELFF
NA	TRBD1	TRBV7-2	TRBJ1-5	TGTGCCAGCAGCGCCGACAGGGAGGTGCAGCCCCAGCATTTT	CASSADREVQPQHF
NA	NA	TRBV21-1	TRBJ1-5	TGTGCCAGCAGCAAAGGTCGGTCAGGGTGGTTGAATCAGCCCCAGCATTTT	CASSKGRSGWLNQPQHF
NA	NA	TRBV4-1	TRBJ2-7	TGCGCCAGCAGCCAAGTTCCCAACCTCGGCGGATCCTACGAGCAGTACTTC	CASSQVPNLGGSYEQYF
NA	TRBD1	TRBV6-4	TRBJ2-3	TGTGCCAGCAGCCAAGGACAGGGGCAGGGAGGAGATACGCAGTATTTT	CASSQGQGQGGDTQYF
NA	TRBD2	TRBV14	TRBJ2-5	TGTGCCAGCAGCCAACTACTAGCGAATAAAGAGACCCAGTACTTC	CASSQLLANKETQYF
NA	NA	TRBV5-4	TRBJ1-1	TGTGCCAGCAGCTCTGTTACAGGGAACACTGAAGCTTTCTTT	CASSSVTGNTEAFF
once	NA	TRBV7-2	TRBJ2-7	TGTGCCAGCAGCTTAGACCCCAACAGGTACGAGCAGTACTTC	CASSLDPNRYEQYF
NA	NA	TRBV5-8	TRBJ2-7	TGTGCCAGCAGCCCCCCGTGGGGCGGGACAACCGCGACCCTCACCCGGGGCCAGTACTTC	CASSPPWGGTTATLTRGQYF
NA	NA	TRBV7-2	TRBJ2-7	TGTGCCAGCAGCCGTGGTTGGACAGTCGGATACGAGCAGTACTTC	CASSRGWTVGYEQYF
NA	TRBD1	TRBV4-3	TRBJ1-1	TGCGCCAGCAGCCCTACGACAGGGCTGAACACTGAAGCTTTCTTT	CASSPTTGLNTEAFF
NA	TRBD1	TRBV6-5	TRBJ1-1	TGTGCCAGCAGTTCCCCCGGGACAGGGAGGTACACTGAAGCTTTCTTT	CASSSPGTGRYTEAFF
NA	NA	TRBV6-6	TRBJ1-1	TGTGCCACCTACTCCAGGGGAGGGGGCACTGAAGCTTTCTTT	CATYSRGGGTEAFF
NA	TRBD1	TRBV19	TRBJ1-5	TGTGCCAGTAGTGAGACAGGGGGCAGCAATCAGCCCCAGCATTTT	CASSETGGSNQPQHF
NA	NA	TRBV7-9	TRBJ2-3	TGTGCCAGCAGCTCCGTAACATTGGATTTTAGCACAGATACGCAGTATTTT	CASSSVTLDFSTDTQYF
NA	TRBD1	TRBV19	TRBJ2-3	TGTGCCAGTAGTATAGAGGGGACAGCGCATGTCGAGACGCAGTATTTT	CASSIEGTAHVETQYF
once	TRBD2	TRBV4-3	TRBJ2-1	TGCGCCAGCAGCCAAGACTGGCGGGGGTCGGGCAATGAGCAGTTCTTC	CASSQDWRGSGNEQFF
NA	NA	TRBV14	TRBJ1-2	TGTGCCAGCAGCCAAAGTAGGTTTTTGGATGGCTACACCTTC	CASSQSRFLDGYTF
NA	NA	TRBV20-1	TRBJ1-2	TGCAGTGTCGCGGGGGGAGATGGCTACACCTTC	CSVAGGDGYTF
NA	TRBD2	TRBV9	TRBJ2-3	TGTGCCAGCAGCGCGGGACTAGCGGGAGTGAATACGCAGTATTTT	CASSAGLAGVNTQYF
NA	NA	TRBV19	TRBJ1-2	TGTGCCAGTAAAAGGCAGGGTAACTATGGCTACACCTTC	CASKRQGNYGYTF
NA	TRBD2	TRBV2	TRBJ2-1	TGTGCCAGCAGTGAGGGACTAGCGGGACAGAATGAGCAGTTCTTC	CASSEGLAGQNEQFF
NA	TRBD2	TRBV5-1	TRBJ2-3	TGCGCCAGCAGCCCGGGCACTAGCGGGAGCCCCGGCACAGATACGCAGTATTTT	CASSPGTSGSPGTDTQYF